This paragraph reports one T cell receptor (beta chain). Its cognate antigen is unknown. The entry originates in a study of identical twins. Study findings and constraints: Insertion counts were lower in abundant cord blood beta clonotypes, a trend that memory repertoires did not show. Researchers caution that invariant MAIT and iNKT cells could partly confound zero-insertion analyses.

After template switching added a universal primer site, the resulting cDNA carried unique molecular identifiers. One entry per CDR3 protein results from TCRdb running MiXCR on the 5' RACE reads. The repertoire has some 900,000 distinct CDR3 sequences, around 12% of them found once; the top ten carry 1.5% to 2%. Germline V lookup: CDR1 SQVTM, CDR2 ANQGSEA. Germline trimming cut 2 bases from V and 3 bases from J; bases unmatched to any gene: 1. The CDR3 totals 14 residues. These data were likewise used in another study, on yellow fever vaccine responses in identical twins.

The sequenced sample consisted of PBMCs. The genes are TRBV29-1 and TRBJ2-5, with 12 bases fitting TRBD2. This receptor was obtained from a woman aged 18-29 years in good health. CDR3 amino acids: CSVERTSGEETQYF. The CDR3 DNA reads TGCAGCGTTGAACGGACTAGCGGGGAAGAGACCCAGTACTTC.